The clone carrying this TCR beta chain was seen a few times. Its antigen is undetermined. This CDR3 comprises 15 residues. Per the germline V gene, CDR1 is SGHTA and CDR2 is FQGNSA. The V gene lost 5 bases and the J gene lost 0 bases, with 8 bases spanning the gap. One entry per CDR3 protein, called by TCRdb with MiXCR from the RT-PCR reads. The table has approximately 730,000 distinct CDR3 sequences, roughly 14% seen once; the top ten hold less than 9%. These data belong to a study of response to subunit inactivated influenza vaccine. Study-level points and caveats: The authors offered the suggestion that each seasonal influenza vaccination recruits few new T cells.

The clonotype originates from a man aged 50 to 59 who received an inactivated influenza vaccine. The V call is TRBV7-2, the J call TRBJ2-6; D ambiguous. The material was PBMCs from blood, obtained 14 to 15 days before vaccination. The CDR3 spells CASSPLSSGANVLTF. CDR3 sequence (DNA): TGTGCCAGCAGCCCACTGAGCTCTGGGGCCAACGTCCTGACTTTC.